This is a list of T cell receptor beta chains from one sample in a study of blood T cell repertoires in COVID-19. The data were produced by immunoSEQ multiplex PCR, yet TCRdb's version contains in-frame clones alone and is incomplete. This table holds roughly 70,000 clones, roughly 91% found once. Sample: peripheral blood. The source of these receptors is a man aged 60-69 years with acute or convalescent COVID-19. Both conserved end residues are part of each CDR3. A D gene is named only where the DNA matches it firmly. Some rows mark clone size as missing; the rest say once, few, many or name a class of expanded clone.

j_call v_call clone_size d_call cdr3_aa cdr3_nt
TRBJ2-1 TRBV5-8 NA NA CASSFQSPWQGQYNEQFF TGTGCCAGCAGCTTTCAGTCCCCGTGGCAGGGCCAATACAATGAGCAGTTCTTC
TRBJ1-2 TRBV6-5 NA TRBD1 CASRAGTGYGYTF TGTGCCAGCAGAGCCGGGACAGGCTATGGCTACACCTTC
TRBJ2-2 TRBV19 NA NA CASRRRTDTGELFF TGTGCCAGTAGGAGGAGGACCGATACCGGGGAGCTGTTTTTT
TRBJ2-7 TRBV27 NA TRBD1 CASSDVGQASYEQYF TGTGCCAGCAGTGACGTCGGACAGGCCTCCTACGAGCAGTACTTC
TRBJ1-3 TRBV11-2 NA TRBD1 CASSFFPGQPRMDAIYF TGTGCCAGCAGCTTTTTTCCGGGACAGCCTAGAATGGACGCCATATATTTT
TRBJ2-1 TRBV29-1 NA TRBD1 CSDLQGSRYEQFF TGCAGCGATTTACAGGGGTCTAGGTATGAGCAGTTCTTC
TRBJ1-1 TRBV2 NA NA CASSAYTEAFF TGTGCCAGCAGTGCATACACTGAAGCTTTCTTT
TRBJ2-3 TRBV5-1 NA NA CASRAEGAGPSTDTQYF TGCGCCAGCAGAGCTGAGGGGGCGGGGCCGAGCACAGATACGCAGTATTTT
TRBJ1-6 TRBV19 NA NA CASGRTGVRHSPLHF TGTGCCAGCGGTCGGACTGGGGTTAGGCATTCACCCCTCCACTTT
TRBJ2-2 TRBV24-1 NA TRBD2 CATTRGGSGGWVTGELFF TGTGCCACCACCCGCGGCGGTAGCGGGGGTTGGGTTACCGGGGAGCTGTTTTTT
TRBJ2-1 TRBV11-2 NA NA CASSSTSEQFF TGTGCCAGCAGCTCGACAAGTGAGCAGTTCTTC
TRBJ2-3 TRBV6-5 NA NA CASSYMKGSGPDTQYF TGTGCCAGCAGTTACATGAAGGGGAGCGGGCCAGATACGCAGTATTTT
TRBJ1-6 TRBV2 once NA CASSGPQGSPLHF TGTGCCAGCAGTGGGCCTCAGGGTTCACCCCTCCACTTT
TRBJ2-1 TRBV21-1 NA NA CASSPPKTQTPPYNEQFF TGTGCCAGCAGCCCCCCTAAGACACAGACCCCTCCCTACAATGAGCAGTTCTTC
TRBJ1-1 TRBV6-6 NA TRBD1 CASSRTQGARAEAFF TGTGCCAGCAGTCGCACTCAGGGGGCTAGGGCTGAAGCTTTCTTT
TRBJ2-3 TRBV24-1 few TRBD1 CATSLTGDIIDTQYF TGTGCCACCAGTTTGACAGGGGATATAATAGATACGCAGTATTTT
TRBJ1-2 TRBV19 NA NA CASSISIVPIYGYTF TGTGCCAGTAGTATTAGTATAGTCCCTATTTATGGCTACACCTTC
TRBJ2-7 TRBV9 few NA CASSVPPRAGLFFSYEQYF TGTGCCAGCAGCGTACCACCCCGGGCAGGGTTATTCTTCTCCTACGAGCAGTACTTC
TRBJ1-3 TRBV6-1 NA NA CASSEFVSPPGNTIYF TGTGCCAGCAGTGAATTCGTCTCTCCCCCTGGAAACACCATATATTTT
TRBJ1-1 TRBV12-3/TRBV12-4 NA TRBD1 CASTGGGTEAFF TGTGCCAGCACAGGGGGCGGCACTGAAGCTTTCTTT
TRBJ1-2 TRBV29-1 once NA CSVDSGYGYTF TGCAGCGTTGATTCAGGGTATGGCTACACCTTC
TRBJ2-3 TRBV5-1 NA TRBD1 CASSLGQGLSDTQYF TGCGCCAGCAGCTTGGGACAGGGTTTATCGGATACGCAGTATTTT
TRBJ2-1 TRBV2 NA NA CASSGLRNEQFF TGTGCCAGCAGTGGTTTGCGGAATGAGCAGTTCTTC
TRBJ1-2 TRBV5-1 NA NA CASSRPDSSYGYTF TGCGCCAGCAGCAGACCCGACAGTTCTTATGGCTACACCTTC
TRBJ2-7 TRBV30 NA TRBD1 CAWSISGTGSLLGQYF TGTGCCTGGAGTATCTCGGGGACAGGGAGTTTGTTAGGGCAGTACTTC
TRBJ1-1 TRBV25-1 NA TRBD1 CASSPGGWNTEAFF TGTGCCAGCAGCCCAGGGGGGTGGAACACTGAAGCTTTCTTT
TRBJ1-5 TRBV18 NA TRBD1 CASSSDREGYQPQHF TGTGCCAGCTCATCGGACAGGGAGGGGTATCAGCCCCAGCATTTT
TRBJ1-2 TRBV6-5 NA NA CASTGSPARGYTF TGTGCCAGCACGGGATCTCCGGCGAGGGGCTACACCTTC
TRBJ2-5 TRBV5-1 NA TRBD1 CASSYGQGIRETQYF TGCGCCAGCAGCTACGGACAGGGAATACGGGAGACCCAGTACTTC
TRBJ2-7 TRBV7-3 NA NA CASSLIHGGEQYF TGTGCCAGCAGCTTAATTCACGGGGGCGAGCAGTACTTC
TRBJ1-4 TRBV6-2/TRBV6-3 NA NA CASSYPKESSTRNFEKLFF TGTGCCAGCAGTTACCCTAAAGAATCGTCGACAAGGAACTTCGAAAAACTGTTTTTT
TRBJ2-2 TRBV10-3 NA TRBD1 CAVGDRSNTGELFF TGTGCCGTTGGGGACAGGTCGAACACCGGGGAGCTGTTTTTT
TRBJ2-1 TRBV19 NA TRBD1 CASNAGQGSYNEQFF TGTGCCTCAAATGCGGGACAGGGCTCCTACAATGAGCAGTTCTTC
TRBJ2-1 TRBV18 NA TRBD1 CASSPRTGENNEQFF TGTGCCAGCTCACCACGGACAGGAGAAAACAATGAGCAGTTCTTC
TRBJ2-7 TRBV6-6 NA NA CASSYSGFYEQYF TGTGCCAGCAGTTACTCCGGGTTCTACGAGCAGTACTTC
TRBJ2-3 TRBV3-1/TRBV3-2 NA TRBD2 CASSPRLAGAGTTDTQYF TGTGCCAGCAGCCCGCGACTAGCGGGGGCCGGGACTACAGATACGCAGTATTTT
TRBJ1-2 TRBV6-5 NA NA CASTLRGPNYGYTF TGTGCCAGCACTTTAAGGGGCCCGAACTATGGCTACACCTTC
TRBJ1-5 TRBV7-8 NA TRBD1 CASRQTGINQPQHF TGTGCCAGCAGACAGACAGGGATCAATCAGCCCCAGCATTTT
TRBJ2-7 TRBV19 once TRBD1 CARGVGQIEQYF TGTGCCAGGGGAGTGGGACAGATCGAGCAGTACTTC
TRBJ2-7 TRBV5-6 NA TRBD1 CASSPQGAVTYEQYF TGTGCCAGCAGTCCCCAGGGGGCGGTCACCTACGAGCAGTACTTC
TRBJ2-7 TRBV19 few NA CASRNRVGYEQYF TGTGCCAGTAGAAACAGGGTGGGTTACGAGCAGTACTTC
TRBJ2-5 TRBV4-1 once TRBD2 CASSLREFGETQYF TGCGCCAGCAGCCTGCGGGAGTTCGGGGAGACCCAGTACTTC
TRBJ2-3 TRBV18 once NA CASSPRQGPDTQYF TGTGCCAGCTCACCAAGGCAGGGCCCAGATACGCAGTATTTT
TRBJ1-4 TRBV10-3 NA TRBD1 CAISEGGQGTEKLFF TGTGCCATCAGTGAAGGGGGCCAGGGGACTGAAAAACTGTTTTTT
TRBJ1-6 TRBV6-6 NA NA CASSYDTDNSPLHF TGTGCCAGCAGTTACGACACGGATAATTCACCCCTCCACTTT
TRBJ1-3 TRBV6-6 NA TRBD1 CASRTGGEAGNTIYF TGTGCCAGCAGAACAGGGGGCGAAGCTGGAAACACCATATATTTT
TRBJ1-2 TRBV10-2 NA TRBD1 CASSDSGTGGFYGYTF TGCGCCAGCAGCGACTCCGGGACAGGGGGCTTCTATGGCTACACCTTC
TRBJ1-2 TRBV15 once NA CATSRTPNYGYTF TGTGCCACCAGCAGGACACCAAACTATGGCTACACCTTC
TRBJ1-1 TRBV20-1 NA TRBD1 CSASHRDRAQGNTEAFF TGCAGTGCTAGTCACCGGGACAGGGCCCAAGGGAACACTGAAGCTTTCTTT
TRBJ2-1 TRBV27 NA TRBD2 CASSLGTSGGSDEQFF TGTGCCAGCAGTTTAGGTACTAGCGGCGGGTCCGATGAGCAGTTCTTC
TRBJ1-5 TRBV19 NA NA CASSIGGFSNQPQHF TGTGCCAGTAGTATAGGAGGGTTTAGCAATCAGCCCCAGCATTTT
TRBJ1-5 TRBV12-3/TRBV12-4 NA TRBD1 CASSYRGGQPQHF TGTGCCAGCAGCTACAGGGGGGGTCAGCCCCAGCATTTT
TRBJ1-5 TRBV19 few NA CASSPQTSAGQPQHF TGTGCCAGTTCCCCCCAGACCTCGGCGGGTCAGCCCCAGCATTTT